A single sample is the source of the 11 T cell receptor beta chains below, sequenced in a study of shared clonotypes between healthy human individuals. TCRdb keeps only in-frame clones here, not all; method: immunoSEQ multiplex PCR. Counted here are about 2.1 million clones, 90% to 95% occurring once; the ten biggest clones make up over 1.5%. Naive CD8 cells were CD45RO-negative, positively selected for CCR7, excluding terminally differentiated effector memory CD45RA+ cells. The sequenced sample was naive CD8+ T cells from PBMCs. The receptors were sampled from a man in his late teens or twenties in good health. Some clones in this sample may be carry-over from other donors' samples.

V is TRBV25-1 and J is TRBJ2-2; the D is unclear. Germline CDR1 reads MGHDK; CDR2 reads SYGVNS. The V end lost 2 bases, the J end lost 0 bases, and 4 bases lay between the germline ends. The CDR3 loop spans 14 amino acids. Written as DNA, the CDR3 is TGTGCCAGCAGTGAAAGTCCGAACACCGGGGAGCTGTTTTTT. Protein product: CASSESPNTGELFF.

This clone was detected only once. This chain uses TRBV27 with TRBJ1-5; D is unclear. CDR3 length equals 14 residues. CDR1 and CDR2 (germline): MNHEY, SMNVEV (reference sequence). Trimming cost V 3 bases and J 3 bases, with 9 bases left between them. CDR3 sequence reads: CASSFNGHNQPQHF. CDR3 nucleotide sequence: TGTGCCAGCAGTTTTAACGGGCACAATCAGCCCCAGCATTTT.

The CDR3 DNA reads as TGTGCCAGCAAGACAGGGAGGAGCAATCAGCCCCAGCATTTT. Its translation is CASKTGRSNQPQHF. The V and J genes are TRBV21-1 and TRBJ1-5; the table's D call, TRBD1, was not checked against the DNA. TRBV21-1 is a pseudogene. The CDR3 loop spans 14 amino acids.

The rearrangement joins TRBV28 to TRBJ2-7; unclear D gene. The germline gives CDR1 MDHEN, CDR2 SYDVKM. Trimming stripped 8 bases from V and 12 bases from J, with 20 bases between. The CDR3 sequence is 12 residues long. This CDR3 is CASGTYGVAMYF. CDR3 DNA: TGTGCCAGCGGAACCTACGGCGTTGCAATGTACTTC.

In its sample, this clone was seen once. The genes are TRBV7-8 and TRBJ2-1; D gene uncertain. The V end was cut by 0 bases, the J end by 0 bases, with 6 bases between. The CDR3 sequence is 15 residues long. CDR1 is SGHVS and CDR2 is FQNEAQ in the germline V gene. The CDR3 loop reads CASSLAKSSYNEQFF. The CDR3 coding sequence is TGTGCCAGCAGCTTAGCCAAGTCCTCCTACAATGAGCAGTTCTTC.

For this clone: The junction and the germline gene differ at one end; a read error may be behind it. The V gene is TRBV18, the J gene TRBJ2-2; tentatively, D is TRBD2 (5 bases). The V gene's germline CDR1 is KGHSH and CDR2 LQKENI. This CDR3 has 16 residues. For the CDR3, the DNA is TGTGCCAGCTCACCGGACGGGGTAACGAACGCCGGGGAGCTGTTTTTT. This codes for CASSPDGVTNAGELFF.

Remarks on this clone: The sample contains more than one DNA sequence encoding this CDR3. The chain couples TRBV9 to TRBJ1-1; D may be TRBD1 (5 bases). CDR1 and CDR2 (germline): SGDLS, YYNGEE. Trimming cost V 4 bases and J 1 base, with 8 bases left between them. The CDR3 totals 13 residues. The CDR3 protein is CASSPGGNTEAFF. The CDR3 nucleotides read TGTGCCAGCAGCCCGGGGGGGAACACTGAAGCTTTCTTT.

The chain is built from TRBV27 and TRBJ1-5, with D possibly matching TRBD1 (6 bases). V shed 3 bases and J shed 5 bases, with 11 bases lying between them. The CDR3 covers 14 residues. Germline CDR1 reads MNHEY; CDR2 reads SMNVEV (reference sequence). CDR3 nucleotides: TGTGCCAGCAGTTTGGGGGCCGACCATCAGCCCCAGCATTTT. This gives the protein CASSLGADHQPQHF.

The gene calls are TRBV27 and TRBJ1-1; 8 bases are a match to TRBD1. Germline V lookup: CDR1 MNHEY, CDR2 SMNVEV (reference sequence). J was trimmed by 6 bases and V by 6 bases; bases with no gene match: 9. The CDR3 runs to 14 residues. CDR3 protein: CASSASGGAPEAFF. DNA of the CDR3: TGTGCCAGCAGCGCATCAGGGGGCGCCCCTGAAGCTTTCTTT.

This clone has only one observation. J is TRBJ2-7 and V is TRBV7-2, with D perhaps TRBD1 (6 bases). This CDR3 region has 14 residues. Per germline, CDR1 SGHTA and CDR2 FQGNSA. V was pared by 4 bases and J by 3 bases, with 13 bases between. The CDR3 DNA follows: TGTGCCAGCAGCTCTCGGGACACTCACTACGAGCAGTACTTC. It specifies CASSSRDTHYEQYF.

V and J are TRBV6-1 and TRBJ2-5; TRBD1 is a possible D gene (6 bases). CDR3 length: 16 residues. V dropped 4 bases and J dropped 2 bases, with 17 bases sitting between them. The germline gives CDR1 MNHNS, CDR2 SASEGT. The CDR3 coding sequence is TGTGCCAGCAGTGCAGCCCGGGACACCCTGCAAGAGACCCAGTACTTC. As protein: CASSAARDTLQETQYF.